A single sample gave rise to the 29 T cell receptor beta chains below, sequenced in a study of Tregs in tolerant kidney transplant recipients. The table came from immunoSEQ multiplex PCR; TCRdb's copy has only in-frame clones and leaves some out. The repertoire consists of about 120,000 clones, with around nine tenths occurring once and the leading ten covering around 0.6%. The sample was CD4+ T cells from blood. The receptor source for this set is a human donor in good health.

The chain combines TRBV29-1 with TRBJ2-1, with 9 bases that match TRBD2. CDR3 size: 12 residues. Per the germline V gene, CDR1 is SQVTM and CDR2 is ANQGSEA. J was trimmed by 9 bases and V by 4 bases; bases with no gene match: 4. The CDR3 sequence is CSVVLAGFEQFF. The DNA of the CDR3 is TGCAGCGTTGTCCTAGCGGGATTTGAGCAGTTCTTC.

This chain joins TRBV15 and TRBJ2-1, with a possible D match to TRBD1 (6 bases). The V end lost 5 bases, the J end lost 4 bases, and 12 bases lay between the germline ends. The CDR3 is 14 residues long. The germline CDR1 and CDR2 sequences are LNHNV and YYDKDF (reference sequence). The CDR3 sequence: CATSLDRLYNEQFF. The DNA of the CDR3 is TGTGCCACCAGCCTAGACAGGTTATACAATGAGCAGTTCTTC. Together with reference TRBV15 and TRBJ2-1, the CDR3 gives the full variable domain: DAMVIQNPRYQVTQFGKPVTLSCSQTLNHNVMYWYQQKSSQAPKLLFHYYDKDFNNEADTPDNFQSRRPNTSFCFLDIRSPGLGDTAMYLCATSLDRLYNEQFFGPGTRLTVL.

The CDR3 region is CASSIRRSPLSRFTFAFF. DNA of the CDR3: TGTGCCAGTAGTATCCGACGGAGCCCCTTATCGAGATTTACCTTCGCTTTCTTT. The chain recombines TRBV19 with TRBJ1-1; D uncertain. V lost 3 bases to trimming and J lost 11 bases, with 31 bases between them. Germline CDR1 and CDR2: LNHDA and SQIVND (reference sequence). This CDR3 region has 18 residues.

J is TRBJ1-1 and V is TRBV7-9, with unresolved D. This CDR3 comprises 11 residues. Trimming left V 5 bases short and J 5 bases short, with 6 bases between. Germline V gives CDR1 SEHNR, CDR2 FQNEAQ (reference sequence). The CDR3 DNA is TGTGCCAGCAGCCCTAGGACTGAAGCTTTCTTT. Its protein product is CASSPRTEAFF.

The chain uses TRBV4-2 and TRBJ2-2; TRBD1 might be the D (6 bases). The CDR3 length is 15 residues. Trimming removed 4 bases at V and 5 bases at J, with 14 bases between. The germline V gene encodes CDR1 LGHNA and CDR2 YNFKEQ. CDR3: CASSRAGQSTGELFF. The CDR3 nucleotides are TGTGCCAGCAGCCGAGCAGGACAGTCGACCGGGGAGCTGTTTTTT.

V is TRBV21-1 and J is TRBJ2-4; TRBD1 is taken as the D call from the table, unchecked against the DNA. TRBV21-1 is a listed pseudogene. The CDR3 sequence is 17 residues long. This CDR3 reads CASSALTGVLAKNIQYF. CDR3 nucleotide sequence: TGTGCCAGCAGCGCCCTCACAGGGGTTTTAGCCAAAAACATTCAGTACTTC.

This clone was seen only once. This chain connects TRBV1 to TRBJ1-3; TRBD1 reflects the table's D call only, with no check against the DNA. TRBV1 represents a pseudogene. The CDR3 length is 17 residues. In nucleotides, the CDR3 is TGCACCAGCAGCCAAGATTGGGACATGAGCTCTGGAAACACCATATATTTT. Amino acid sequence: CTSSQDWDMSSGNTIYF.

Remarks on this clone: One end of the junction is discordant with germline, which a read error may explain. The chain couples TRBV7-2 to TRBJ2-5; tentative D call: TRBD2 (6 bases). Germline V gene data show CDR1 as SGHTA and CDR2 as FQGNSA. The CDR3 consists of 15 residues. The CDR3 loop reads CASSLARLPQETQYF. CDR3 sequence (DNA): TGTGCCAGCAGCCTAGCGCGACTACCACAAGAGACCCAGTACTTC.

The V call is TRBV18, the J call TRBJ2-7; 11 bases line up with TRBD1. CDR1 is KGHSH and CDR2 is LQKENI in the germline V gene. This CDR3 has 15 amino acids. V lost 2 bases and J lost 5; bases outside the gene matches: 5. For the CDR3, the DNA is TGTGCCAGCTCACCAGGGACAGGGGGTACCAACGAGCAGTACTTC. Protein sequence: CASSPGTGGTNEQYF.

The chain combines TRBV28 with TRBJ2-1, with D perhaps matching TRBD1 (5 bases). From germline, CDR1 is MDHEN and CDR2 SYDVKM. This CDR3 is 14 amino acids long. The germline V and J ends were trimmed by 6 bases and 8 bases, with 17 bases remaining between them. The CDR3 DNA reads TGTGCCAGCAGACACTCGTTAAGGGGCCATGAGCAGTTCTTC. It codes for CASRHSLRGHEQFF. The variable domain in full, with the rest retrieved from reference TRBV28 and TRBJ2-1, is DVKVTQSSRYLVKRTGEKVFLECVQDMDHENMFWYRQDPGLGLRLIYFSYDVKMKEKGDIPEGYSVSREKKERFSLILESASTNQTSMYLCASRHSLRGHEQFFGPGTRLTVL.

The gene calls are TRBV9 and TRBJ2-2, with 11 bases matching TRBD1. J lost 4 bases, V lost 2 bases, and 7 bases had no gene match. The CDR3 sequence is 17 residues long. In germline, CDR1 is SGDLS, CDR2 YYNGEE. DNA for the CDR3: TGTGCCAGCAGCGTGTTCCATGGGACAGGGGGCACCGGGGAGCTGTTTTTT. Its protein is CASSVFHGTGGTGELFF. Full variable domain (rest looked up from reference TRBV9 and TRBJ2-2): DSGVTQTPKHLITATGQRVTLRCSPRSGDLSVYWYQQSLDQGLQFLIQYYNGEERAKGNILERFSAQQFPDLHSELNLSSLELGDSALYFCASSVFHGTGGTGELFFGEGSRLTVL.

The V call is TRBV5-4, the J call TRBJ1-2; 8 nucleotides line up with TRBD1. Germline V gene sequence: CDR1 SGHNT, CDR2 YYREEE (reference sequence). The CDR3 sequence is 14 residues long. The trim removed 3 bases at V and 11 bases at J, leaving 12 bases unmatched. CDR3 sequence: CASSSTGTGMDYTF. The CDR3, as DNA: TGTGCCAGCAGCTCTACCGGGACAGGAATGGATTACACCTTC.

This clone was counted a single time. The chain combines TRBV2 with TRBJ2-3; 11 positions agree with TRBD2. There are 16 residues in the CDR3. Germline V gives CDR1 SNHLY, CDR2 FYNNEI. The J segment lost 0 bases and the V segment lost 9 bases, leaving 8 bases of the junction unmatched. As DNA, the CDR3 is TGTGCCAGAGCGGCCTTAGCGGGGGGGAGCACAGATACGCAGTATTTT. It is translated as CARAALAGGSTDTQYF.

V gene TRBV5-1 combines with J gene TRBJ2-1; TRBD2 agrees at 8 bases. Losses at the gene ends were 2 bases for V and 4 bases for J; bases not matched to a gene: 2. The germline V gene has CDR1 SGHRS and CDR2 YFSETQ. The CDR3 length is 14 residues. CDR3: CASSFGGEYNEQFF. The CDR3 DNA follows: TGCGCCAGCAGCTTCGGGGGGGAATACAATGAGCAGTTCTTC.

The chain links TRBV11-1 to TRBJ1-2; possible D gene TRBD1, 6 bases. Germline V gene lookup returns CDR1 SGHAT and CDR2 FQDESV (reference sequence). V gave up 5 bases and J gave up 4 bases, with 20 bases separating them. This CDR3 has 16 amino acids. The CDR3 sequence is CASSARRGARGYGYTF. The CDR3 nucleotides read TGTGCCAGCAGCGCCCGCCGGGGGGCGCGAGGCTATGGCTACACCTTC.

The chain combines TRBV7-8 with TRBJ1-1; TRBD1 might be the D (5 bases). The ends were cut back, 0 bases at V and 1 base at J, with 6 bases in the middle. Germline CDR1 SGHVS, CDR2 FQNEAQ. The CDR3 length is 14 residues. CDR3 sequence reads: CASSLAQGNTEAFF. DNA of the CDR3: TGTGCCAGCAGCTTAGCGCAGGGGAACACTGAAGCTTTCTTT. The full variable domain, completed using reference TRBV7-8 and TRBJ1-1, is GAGVSQSPRYKVAKRGQDVALRCDPISGHVSLFWYQQALGQGPEFLTYFQNEAQLDKSGLPSDRFFAERPEGSVSTLKIQRTQQEDSAVYLCASSLAQGNTEAFFGQGTRLTVV.

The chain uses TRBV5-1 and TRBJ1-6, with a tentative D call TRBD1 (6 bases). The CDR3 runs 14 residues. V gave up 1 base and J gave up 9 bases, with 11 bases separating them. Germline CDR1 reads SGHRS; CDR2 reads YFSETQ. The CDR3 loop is CASSLKGGGSPLHF. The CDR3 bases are TGCGCCAGCAGCTTGAAGGGAGGGGGTTCACCCCTCCACTTT.

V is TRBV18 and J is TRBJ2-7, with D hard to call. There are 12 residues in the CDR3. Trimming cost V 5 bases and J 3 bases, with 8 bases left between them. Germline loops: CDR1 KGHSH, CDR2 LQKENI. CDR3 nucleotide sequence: TGTGCCAGCTCAAGATACCTCTACGAGCAGTACTTC. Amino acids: CASSRYLYEQYF.

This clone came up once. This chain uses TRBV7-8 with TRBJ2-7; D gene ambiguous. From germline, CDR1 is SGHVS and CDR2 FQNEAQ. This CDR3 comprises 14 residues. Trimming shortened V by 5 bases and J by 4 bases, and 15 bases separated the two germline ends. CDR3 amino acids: CASSPRVLDYEQYF. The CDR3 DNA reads TGTGCCAGCAGCCCCCGGGTCCTGGATTACGAGCAGTACTTC.

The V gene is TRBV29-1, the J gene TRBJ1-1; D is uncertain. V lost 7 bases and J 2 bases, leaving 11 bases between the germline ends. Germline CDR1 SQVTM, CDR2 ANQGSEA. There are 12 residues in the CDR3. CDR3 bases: TGCAGCGGAATGGGCAGTAACACTGAAGCTTTCTTT. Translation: CSGMGSNTEAFF.

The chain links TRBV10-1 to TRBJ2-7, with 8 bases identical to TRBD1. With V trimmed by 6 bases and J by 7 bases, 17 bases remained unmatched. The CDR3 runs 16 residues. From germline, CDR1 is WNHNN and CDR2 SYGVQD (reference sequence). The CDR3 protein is CASRILDRAIMREQYF. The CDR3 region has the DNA TGCGCCAGCAGAATCTTGGACAGGGCCATAATGAGGGAGCAGTACTTC.

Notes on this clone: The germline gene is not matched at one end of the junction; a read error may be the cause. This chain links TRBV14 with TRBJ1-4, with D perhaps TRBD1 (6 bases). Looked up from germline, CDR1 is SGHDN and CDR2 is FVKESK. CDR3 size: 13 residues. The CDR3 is CASSQDHRAKMFF. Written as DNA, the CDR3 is TGTGCCAGCAGCCAAGATCACAGGGCAAAAATGTTTTTT. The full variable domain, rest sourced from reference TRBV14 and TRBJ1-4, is EAGVTQFPSHSVIEKGQTVTLRCDPISGHDNLYWYRRVMGKEIKFLLHFVKESKQDESGMPNNRFLAERTGGTYSTLKVQPAELEDSGVYFCASSQDHRAKMFFGSGTQLSVL.

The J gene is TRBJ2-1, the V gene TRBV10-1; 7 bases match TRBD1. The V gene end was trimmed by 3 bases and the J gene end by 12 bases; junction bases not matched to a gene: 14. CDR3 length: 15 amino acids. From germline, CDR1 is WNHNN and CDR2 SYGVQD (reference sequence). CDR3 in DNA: TGCGCCAGCAGTGATTCAGGACAGGCCCACAGAGTGCAGTTCTTC. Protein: CASSDSGQAHRVQFF.

CDR3 amino acids: CASSLDRDSVPGGYTF. The CDR3 DNA sequence: TGTGCCAGTAGCCTAGACCGGGACTCGGTCCCGGGAGGCTACACCTTC. The chain links TRBV19 to TRBJ1-2; D possibly corresponds to TRBD1 (5 bases). CDR1 is LNHDA and CDR2 is SQIVND in the germline V gene (reference sequence). The CDR3 totals 16 residues. V shed 6 bases and J shed 8 bases, with 25 bases lying between them.

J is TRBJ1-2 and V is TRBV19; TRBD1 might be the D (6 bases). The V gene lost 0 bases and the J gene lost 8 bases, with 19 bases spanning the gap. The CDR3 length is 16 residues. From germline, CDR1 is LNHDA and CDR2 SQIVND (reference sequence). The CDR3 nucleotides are TGTGCCAGTAGTATAGATCTACGGGGGCGCTTGTTCGGCTACACCTTC. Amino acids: CASSIDLRGRLFGYTF.

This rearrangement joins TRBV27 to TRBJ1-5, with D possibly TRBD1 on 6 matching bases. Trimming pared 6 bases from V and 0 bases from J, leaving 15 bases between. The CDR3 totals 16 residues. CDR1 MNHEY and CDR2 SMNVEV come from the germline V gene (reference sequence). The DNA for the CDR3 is TGTGCCAGCAGGACTCAGGGGTCCTATAGCAATCAGCCCCAGCATTTT. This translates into CASRTQGSYSNQPQHF.

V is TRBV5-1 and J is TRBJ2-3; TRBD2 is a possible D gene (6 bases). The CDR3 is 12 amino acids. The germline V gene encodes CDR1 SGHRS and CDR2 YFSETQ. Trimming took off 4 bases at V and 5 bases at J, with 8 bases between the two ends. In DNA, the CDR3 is TGCGCCAGCAGCGGGACTGTAGATACGCAGTATTTT. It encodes CASSGTVDTQYF.

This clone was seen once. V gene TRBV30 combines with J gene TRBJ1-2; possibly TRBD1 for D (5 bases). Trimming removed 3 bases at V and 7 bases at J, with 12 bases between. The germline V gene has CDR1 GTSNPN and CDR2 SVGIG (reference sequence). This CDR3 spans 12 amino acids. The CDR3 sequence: CAWRGTRAGYTF. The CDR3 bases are TGTGCCTGGAGGGGTACCAGGGCTGGCTACACCTTC.

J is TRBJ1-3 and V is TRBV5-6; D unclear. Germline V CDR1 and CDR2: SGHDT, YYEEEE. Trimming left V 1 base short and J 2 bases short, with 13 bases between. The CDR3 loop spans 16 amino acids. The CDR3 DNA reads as TGTGCCAGCAGCTTGATCGGATTCCGGACTGGAAACACCATATATTTT. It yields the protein CASSLIGFRTGNTIYF.